This section outlines one T cell receptor (beta chain) sequence together with its context. This record comes from a study of T-cell reconstitution after alpha-beta-depleted transplantation in children. Unique molecular identifiers featured in how the TCRbeta library was prepared. TCRdb processed the PCR reads anew with MiXCR; each CDR3 protein has one entry. This sample has around 400,000 distinct CDR3 sequences, with about 11% found just once. CDR3 length: 15 residues. The V gene lost 2 bases and the J gene lost 2 bases, with 11 bases spanning the gap. In germline, CDR1 is MNHEY, CDR2 SMNVEV (reference sequence).

This specimen consisted of PBMCs from the stem cell graft donor, obtained from the stem cell graft. The chain recombines TRBV27 with TRBJ2-3; no definite D call. The receptor was derived from a human donor who donated a stem cell graft to a child with acute myeloid leukemia. The CDR3 loop is CASSLRGKNTDTQYF. The CDR3 region has the DNA TGTGCCAGCAGTTTACGAGGAAAGAACACAGATACGCAGTATTTT.